This T cell receptor (beta chain) is from a study of blood T cell repertoires in COVID-19. For the study at large: COVID-19 samples collected from the United States, Italy and Spain covered acute and convalescent phases. From T cells, B-cell-depleted T cells, or PBMCs came the material, which was cDNA or gDNA.

Per the original data handling: Estimated nucleated cell counts came from reference gene primer amplification. The data were produced by immunoSEQ multiplex PCR, yet TCRdb's version contains in-frame clones alone and is incomplete. V, J and clone size were drawn from that table, and D and trimming were deduced from the DNA. The table has about 46,000 clones, about 88% seen once. This clonotype was sampled from a man between 60 and 70 years old with acute or convalescent COVID-19. The sample consisted of peripheral blood.

CDR3 sequence (DNA): TGTGCCAGCAGTGAAGACAGGGGGCGGGGCACTGAAGCTTTCTTT. Encoded protein: CASSEDRGRGTEAFF. V usage is TRBV2 and J usage is TRBJ1-1; 9 bases are a match to TRBD1. Germline V gene sequence: CDR1 SNHLY, CDR2 FYNNEI. This CDR3 spans 15 amino acids. With V trimmed by 1 base and J by 4 bases, 4 bases remained unmatched.